Below, one TCR beta chain is given with its context. Antigen unknown. The germline V and J ends were trimmed by 10 bases and 1 base, with 13 bases remaining between them. Germline-derived CDR1 and CDR2 are MDHEN and SYDVKM. This CDR3 region has 13 residues. These data belong to a study of T cells in Graves' hyperthyroidism and ophthalmopathy. Turning to the study itself: Specimen type is peripheral blood, collected at initial diagnosis prior to any treatment.

Patients were aged 18 to 65, had disease duration under 2 months, and had newly diagnosed hyperthyroidism. Diagnoses rested on clinical symptoms, serum thyroxine and TRAb, thyroid ultrasound and orbital computed tomography. Amplified regions were TCR beta CDR3 sequences from RNA transcripts. Primed by the HTBI set, a first-round RT-PCR was run on the TCR CDR3. TCRdb called the multiplex PCR reads again in MiXCR, with one record for every CDR3 protein. The sample includes around 700,000 distinct CDR3 sequences, approximately 19% of them seen just once. Study-level findings and limits: The authors' 13 V-J model separated ophthalmopathy from stable hyperthyroidism.

The chain combines TRBV28 with TRBJ1-1, with D perhaps TRBD1 (5 bases). The sample consisted of blood. The sequence was collected from a woman aged 45-65 years with Graves' hyperthyroidism that later progressed to Graves' ophthalmopathy. The CDR3 coding sequence is TGTGCCACCCAGGCGGGGACGAACACTGAAGCTTTCTTT. Its protein product is CATQAGTNTEAFF.